The table lists the clone carrying this T cell receptor (beta chain) with a count of one. The antigen is unknown. The authors isolated CD4+ T cells after approximately 9 days of culture. Participants were given two doses of BNT162b2 or mRNA-1273 vaccine. Germline V gene data show CDR1 as SGHRS and CDR2 as YFSETQ. This CDR3 contains 14 residues. The V gene end was trimmed by 5 bases and the J gene end by 6 bases; junction bases not matched to a gene: 10. This sample stems from a study of vaccination effects on CD4 cells after COVID-19. Study information: ViraFEST expansion of antigen-specific CD4+ T cells with viral peptide pools preceded sequencing. Sampling occurred a median 72 days post second dose, range 14 to 241. Overall study results and limits: Late after vaccination, infection- and vaccine-induced clones showed marked clonal contraction. Convalescent patients numbered few in the study; early post-infection timepoints were missing entirely.

Clones were sequenced by immunoSEQ multiplex PCR, and TCRdb holds only the in-frame ones, with some missing. This table has 50,000 to 60,000 clones, less than 80% appearing once. This sample comprised CD4+ T cells from PBMCs cultured without peptide, obtained after COVID-19 vaccination. The genes are TRBV5-1 and TRBJ1-1, with 7 bases identical to TRBD1. The TCR was taken from a human donor who received a COVID-19 vaccine. CDR3 DNA sequence: TGCGCCAGCAGGCCGCAGGGGGTGTGGGCTGAAGCTTTCTTT. Its translation: CASRPQGVWAEAFF.